These T cell receptor beta chains were read from a single sample in a study of T cell responses to AZD1222 COVID-19 vaccine. Generated by immunoSEQ multiplex PCR, the TCRdb table keeps only in-frame clones and is missing some. The sample consists of over 120,000 clones, 85% to 95% of them appearing once. This specimen was peripheral blood, taken on day 0 of AZD1222 vaccination. All receptors come from an adult in good health. CDR3s include the opening cysteine and the closing phenylalanine or tryptophan. Each record gives: D gene, J gene, clone size, V gene, CDR3 DNA, CDR3 protein. The D gene is left open where the match is weak. Only some rows state a clone size, as once, few, many or a class for expanded clones.

D gene: TRBD1; J gene: TRBJ1-1; clone size: .; V gene: TRBV18; CDR3 DNA: TGTGCCAGCTCATCGCAGGGGGGATGGAACACTGAAGCTTTCTTT; CDR3 protein: CASSSQGGWNTEAFF
D gene: .; J gene: TRBJ1-4; clone size: .; V gene: TRBV27; CDR3 DNA: TGTGCCAGCACCCGATGCGGGGTTTGTAATGAAAAACTGTTTTTT; CDR3 protein: CASTRCGVCNEKLFF
D gene: TRBD2; J gene: TRBJ2-3; clone size: .; V gene: TRBV28; CDR3 DNA: TGTGCCAGCAGTTTTTCCAGCGGGGGCCCCAGTTTGTTCGCAGATACGCAGTATTTT; CDR3 protein: CASSFSSGGPSLFADTQYF
D gene: .; J gene: TRBJ1-2; clone size: .; V gene: TRBV28; CDR3 DNA: TGTGCCAGCGGATCACAGGGAAGCGATGGCTACACCTTC; CDR3 protein: CASGSQGSDGYTF
D gene: .; J gene: TRBJ2-7; clone size: .; V gene: TRBV28; CDR3 DNA: TGTGCCAGCAGGGCGACAGGCCCTTACGAGCAGTACTTC; CDR3 protein: CASRATGPYEQYF
D gene: .; J gene: TRBJ1-1; clone size: .; V gene: TRBV14; CDR3 DNA: TGTGCCAGCAGCCCCCGGGACAACCACAACACTGAAGCTTTCTTT; CDR3 protein: CASSPRDNHNTEAFF
D gene: .; J gene: TRBJ1-6; clone size: .; V gene: TRBV5-5; CDR3 DNA: TGTGCCAGCAGTTTATGGAATTCACCCCTCCACTTT; CDR3 protein: CASSLWNSPLHF
D gene: TRBD1; J gene: TRBJ1-1; clone size: .; V gene: TRBV5-1; CDR3 DNA: TGCGCCAGCAGCTTGGGGTCAGGGGGCGCGGCTGAAGCTTTCTTT; CDR3 protein: CASSLGSGGAAEAFF
D gene: TRBD1; J gene: TRBJ1-1; clone size: .; V gene: TRBV5-1; CDR3 DNA: TGCGCCAGCAGCGCCCAGGGGGCCAACACTGAAGCTTTCTTT; CDR3 protein: CASSAQGANTEAFF
D gene: .; J gene: TRBJ1-2; clone size: .; V gene: TRBV18; CDR3 DNA: TGTGCCAGCTCAACAGGGCGCAGCTATGGCTACACCTTC; CDR3 protein: CASSTGRSYGYTF
D gene: TRBD1; J gene: TRBJ1-2; clone size: .; V gene: TRBV6-5; CDR3 DNA: TGTGCCAGCAGGTTACAGGGGGACGGCTACACCTTC; CDR3 protein: CASRLQGDGYTF
D gene: .; J gene: TRBJ2-1; clone size: once; V gene: TRBV3-1/TRBV3-2; CDR3 DNA: TGTGACCGGGGGTACTCCTACAATGAGCAGTTCTTC; CDR3 protein: CDRGYSYNEQFF
D gene: .; J gene: TRBJ1-3; clone size: .; V gene: TRBV19; CDR3 DNA: TGTGCCAGTAGTATAGACCGGCTCTCTGGAAACACCATATATTTT; CDR3 protein: CASSIDRLSGNTIYF
D gene: TRBD1; J gene: TRBJ1-2; clone size: .; V gene: TRBV18; CDR3 DNA: TGTGCCAGCTCACCGGCGACAGGGATAAACTATGGCTACACCTTC; CDR3 protein: CASSPATGINYGYTF
D gene: .; J gene: TRBJ2-3; clone size: .; V gene: TRBV24-1; CDR3 DNA: TGTGCTACAGGGGGGGGCAGTGGCACAGATACGCAGTATTTT; CDR3 protein: CATGGGSGTDTQYF
D gene: .; J gene: TRBJ1-1; clone size: .; V gene: TRBV30; CDR3 DNA: TGTGCCTGTCAGAGTGGGGACACTGAAGCTTTCTTT; CDR3 protein: CACQSGDTEAFF
D gene: TRBD1; J gene: TRBJ2-1; clone size: .; V gene: TRBV4-1; CDR3 DNA: TGCGCCAGCAGCCTTGGGGACAGGGGGCCCTACAATGAGCAGTTCTTC; CDR3 protein: CASSLGDRGPYNEQFF
D gene: .; J gene: TRBJ1-3; clone size: few; V gene: TRBV30; CDR3 DNA: TGTGCCTGGAGTGTACATGGAGGCTCTGGAAACACCATATATTTT; CDR3 protein: CAWSVHGGSGNTIYF
D gene: .; J gene: TRBJ2-3; clone size: .; V gene: TRBV27; CDR3 DNA: TGTGCCAGCAGTTTTCACACAGATACGCAGTATTTT; CDR3 protein: CASSFHTDTQYF
D gene: .; J gene: TRBJ2-7; clone size: once; V gene: TRBV6-5; CDR3 DNA: TGTGCCAGCAGTTTCAATCGGCAGGGCGAGCAGTACTTC; CDR3 protein: CASSFNRQGEQYF
D gene: TRBD1; J gene: TRBJ1-6; clone size: few; V gene: TRBV27; CDR3 DNA: TGTGCCAGCAGTTACCTTGGACAGGGAGGATCACCCCTCCACTTT; CDR3 protein: CASSYLGQGGSPLHF
D gene: .; J gene: TRBJ2-5; clone size: .; V gene: TRBV11-2; CDR3 DNA: TGTGCCAGCAGCTTAAGAGGGGGAGAGACCCAGTACTTC; CDR3 protein: CASSLRGGETQYF
D gene: TRBD1; J gene: TRBJ1-2; clone size: .; V gene: TRBV4-3; CDR3 DNA: TGCGCCAGCAGCCAAGAGGAGGGACAGGTAAATGGCTACACCTTC; CDR3 protein: CASSQEEGQVNGYTF
D gene: .; J gene: TRBJ1-4; clone size: once; V gene: TRBV7-9; CDR3 DNA: TGTGCCAGCAGCTCCGCCCACCAGGGAGGAAAACTGTTTTTT; CDR3 protein: CASSSAHQGGKLFF
D gene: TRBD1; J gene: TRBJ1-1; clone size: .; V gene: TRBV30; CDR3 DNA: TGTGCCTGGAGTGAGGACAGGGCCACTGAAGCTTTCTTT; CDR3 protein: CAWSEDRATEAFF
D gene: TRBD1; J gene: TRBJ1-3; clone size: .; V gene: TRBV6-5; CDR3 DNA: TGTGCCAGCAGTTCCGACAGGGTCGGCGCCATATATTTT; CDR3 protein: CASSSDRVGAIYF
D gene: .; J gene: TRBJ1-1; clone size: .; V gene: TRBV5-1; CDR3 DNA: TGCGCCAGCAGCTTGGCGGTGAACACTGAAGCTTTCTTT; CDR3 protein: CASSLAVNTEAFF
D gene: .; J gene: TRBJ1-1; clone size: .; V gene: TRBV4-2; CDR3 DNA: TGTGCCAGCAGCCAAGGACTTGAAGCTTTCTTT; CDR3 protein: CASSQGLEAFF
D gene: TRBD2; J gene: TRBJ2-1; clone size: .; V gene: TRBV5-1; CDR3 DNA: TGCGCCAGCAGCTCTCAAGCGGGGGGCCCAGGAAATGAGCAGTTCTTC; CDR3 protein: CASSSQAGGPGNEQFF
D gene: TRBD1; J gene: TRBJ1-2; clone size: .; V gene: TRBV18; CDR3 DNA: TGTGCCAGCTCACCAACCGGGACAGGGCCCCTCGGTAACTATGGCTACACCTTC; CDR3 protein: CASSPTGTGPLGNYGYTF
D gene: TRBD1; J gene: TRBJ2-7; clone size: .; V gene: TRBV29-1; CDR3 DNA: TGCAGCGTTGGGACAGGTCGAACCTACGAGCAGTACTTC; CDR3 protein: CSVGTGRTYEQYF
D gene: TRBD2; J gene: TRBJ2-1; clone size: .; V gene: TRBV24-1; CDR3 DNA: TGTGCCACCAGTGATGCTAGCGGGGACTACAATGAGCAGTTCTTC; CDR3 protein: CATSDASGDYNEQFF
D gene: .; J gene: TRBJ2-7; clone size: .; V gene: TRBV7-2; CDR3 DNA: TGTGCCAGCAGCTTAGCTAGGGGAGAGACCTACGAGCAGTACTTC; CDR3 protein: CASSLARGETYEQYF
D gene: .; J gene: TRBJ2-7; clone size: few; V gene: TRBV11-2; CDR3 DNA: TGTGCCAGCAGAGGTGCGTTAGGCTCCTACGAGCAGTACTTC; CDR3 protein: CASRGALGSYEQYF
D gene: TRBD1; J gene: TRBJ1-2; clone size: .; V gene: TRBV3-1/TRBV3-2; CDR3 DNA: TGTGCCAGCAGCCAGACAGGGGTCTCGCGGTATGGCTACACCTTC; CDR3 protein: CASSQTGVSRYGYTF
D gene: .; J gene: TRBJ2-3; clone size: once; V gene: TRBV6-5; CDR3 DNA: TGTGCCAGCAGGTTCCGGGACACCACAGATACGCAGTATTTT; CDR3 protein: CASRFRDTTDTQYF
D gene: .; J gene: TRBJ1-2; clone size: .; V gene: TRBV7-8; CDR3 DNA: TGTGCCAGCAGCTTAGAAGGGGATGGCTACACCTTC; CDR3 protein: CASSLEGDGYTF
D gene: .; J gene: TRBJ1-6; clone size: .; V gene: TRBV6-1; CDR3 DNA: TGTGCCAGCAGTGTGTCTCCGAGCTCCTATAATTCACCCCTCCACTTT; CDR3 protein: CASSVSPSSYNSPLHF
D gene: .; J gene: TRBJ2-7; clone size: once; V gene: TRBV7-2; CDR3 DNA: TGTGCCAGCAGCCCCACCAGGACCTCCTACGAGCAGTACTTC; CDR3 protein: CASSPTRTSYEQYF
D gene: TRBD1; J gene: TRBJ1-3; clone size: .; V gene: TRBV30; CDR3 DNA: TGTGCCTGGGGGGGACAGGGGGTCGGAAACACCATATATTTT; CDR3 protein: CAWGGQGVGNTIYF
D gene: .; J gene: TRBJ1-1; clone size: few; V gene: TRBV19; CDR3 DNA: TGTGCCAGTAGTGCTGCAGGGCTGAACACTGAAGCTTTCTTT; CDR3 protein: CASSAAGLNTEAFF
D gene: .; J gene: TRBJ2-2; clone size: .; V gene: TRBV30; CDR3 DNA: TGTGCCTGGACCGGGGACGCCGGGGAGCTGTTTTTT; CDR3 protein: CAWTGDAGELFF
D gene: .; J gene: TRBJ2-3; clone size: .; V gene: TRBV3-1/TRBV3-2; CDR3 DNA: TGTGCCAGCAGCCAAGATTTGCCAGATACGCAGTATTTT; CDR3 protein: CASSQDLPDTQYF
D gene: TRBD1; J gene: TRBJ2-5; clone size: once; V gene: TRBV24-1; CDR3 DNA: TGTGCCACCAGTGATTTGGGGCAGGGGGCGGACCAAGAGACCCAGTACTTC; CDR3 protein: CATSDLGQGADQETQYF
D gene: .; J gene: TRBJ1-2; clone size: .; V gene: TRBV7-2; CDR3 DNA: TGTGCCGGCAGCTTGTTTGGGACACAAGGCTATGGCTACACCTTC; CDR3 protein: CAGSLFGTQGYGYTF